The 13 T cell receptor beta chains presented below share a single source sample, sequenced in a study of T cell changes during pregnancy in multiple sclerosis. The data were produced by immunoSEQ multiplex PCR, yet TCRdb's version contains in-frame clones alone and is incomplete. The top ten clones hold 1% of a sample with tens of thousands of clones, 80% to 95% of them seen once. This sample comprised peripheral blood, obtained in the first trimester of pregnancy. These receptors were collected from a female donor with multiple sclerosis, enrolled in a pregnancy study.

V is TRBV7-2 and J is TRBJ2-7; the match to TRBD1 covers 9 bases. The V gene end was trimmed by 5 bases and the J gene end by 4 bases; junction bases not matched to a gene: 9. CDR1 is SGHTA, CDR2 FQGNSA, per germline. The CDR3 contains 15 residues. In nucleotides, the CDR3 is TGTGCCAGCAGCCGGGACAGGGTATCAGCGTACGAGCAGTACTTC. Protein product: CASSRDRVSAYEQYF.

The chain is built from TRBV30 and TRBJ2-7, with TRBD2 matching over 9 bases. The CDR3 length is 13 residues. V lost 0 bases, J lost 6 bases, and 3 bases stayed unmatched. Germline loops: CDR1 GTSNPN, CDR2 SVGIG (reference sequence). The CDR3 region has the DNA TGTGCCTGGAGTGTAGCGGGAGGAGCCGAGCAGTACTTC. Protein product: CAWSVAGGAEQYF.

The chain joins TRBV6-1 to TRBJ2-7; the match to TRBD2 covers 9 bases. Germline V gives CDR1 MNHNS, CDR2 SASEGT. The CDR3 has 11 amino acids. The trim removed 6 bases at V and 7 bases at J, leaving 1 base unmatched. The CDR3 sequence is CASRAGGEQYF. The DNA of the CDR3 is TGTGCCAGCAGAGCGGGAGGTGAGCAGTACTTC.

The chain employs TRBV7-8 and TRBJ2-1, with TRBD1 identical over 7 bases. CDR3 size: 18 residues. Germline V gene lookup returns CDR1 SGHVS and CDR2 FQNEAQ. J gave up 6 bases and V 4 bases, and 18 bases lay outside the gene matches. CDR3 bases: TGTGCCAGCAGCTCCCCTCCTGGGCCCGAGGGGGCCTTCAATGAGCAGTTCTTC. The encoded protein is CASSSPPGPEGAFNEQFF.

The rearrangement links TRBV6-1 to TRBJ1-3; D not certain. Germline assignment: CDR1 MNHNS and CDR2 SASEGT. V shed 0 bases and J shed 3 bases, with 9 bases lying between them. The CDR3 has 15 residues. CDR3 amino acids: CASSEAPTNGNTIYF. CDR3 bases: TGTGCCAGCAGTGAAGCACCGACAAATGGAAACACCATATATTTT.

The rearrangement uses TRBV15 and TRBJ2-4, with D perhaps TRBD2 (6 bases). CDR1 is LNHNV, CDR2 YYDKDF, per germline (reference sequence). V was cut by 0 bases and J by 8 bases, with 20 bases left in between. This CDR3 is built from 17 residues. CDR3 coding DNA: TGTGCCACCAGCAGAGATCTCGGCGGGGCCCCTCGGGACATTCAGTACTTC. This codes for CATSRDLGGAPRDIQYF.

V usage is TRBV2 and J usage is TRBJ2-4, with a tentative D call TRBD1 (6 bases). Trimming left V 3 bases short and J 2 bases short, with 8 bases between. The CDR3 spans 14 residues. Germline V lookup: CDR1 SNHLY, CDR2 FYNNEI. The CDR3: CASSDRGPKNIQYF. CDR3 DNA sequence: TGTGCCAGCAGTGACAGGGGACCCAAAAACATTCAGTACTTC.

J is TRBJ1-4 and V is TRBV7-8, with 12 positions matching TRBD1. There are 14 residues in the CDR3. Germline V gene sequence: CDR1 SGHVS, CDR2 FQNEAQ. J was trimmed by 7 bases and V by 5 bases; bases with no gene match: 2. Written as DNA, the CDR3 is TGTGCCAGCAGCGGGACAGGGGGCTCTGAAAAACTGTTTTTT. Translated, it gives CASSGTGGSEKLFF.

The chain couples TRBV4-1 to TRBJ2-7; 7 bases are a match to TRBD2. Unmatched junction bases numbered 9, after V lost 1 base and J lost 6 bases. CDR1 MGHRA and CDR2 YSYEKL come from the germline V gene. The CDR3 length is 15 residues. CDR3 amino acids: CASSQVGAGKGEQYF. CDR3 DNA sequence: TGCGCCAGCAGCCAAGTCGGAGCGGGGAAAGGCGAGCAGTACTTC.

V gene TRBV7-2 combines with J gene TRBJ2-7; TRBD1 is a possible D gene (6 bases). Germline CDR1 is SGHTA and CDR2 is FQGNSA. CDR3 length: 17 residues. Trimming cost V 1 base and J 0 bases, with 16 bases left between them. The DNA of the CDR3 is TGTGCCAGCAGCTTAGGAGGGTGGGACACCAGCTCCTACGAGCAGTACTTC. This translates into CASSLGGWDTSSYEQYF. The whole variable domain, filled in from reference TRBV7-2 and TRBJ2-7, reads GAGVSQSPSNKVTEKGKDVELRCDPISGHTALYWYRQSLGQGLEFLIYFQGNSAPDKSGLPSDRFSAERTGGSVSTLTIQRTQQEDSAVYLCASSLGGWDTSSYEQYFGPGTRLTVT.

CDR3 bases: TGTGCCATTCCCTCTAGCTCTGGGGCCAACGTCCTGACTTTC. It yields the protein CAIPSSSGANVLTF. This chain links TRBV28 with TRBJ2-6, with D unresolved. Trimming removed 10 bases from V and 0 bases from J, with 10 bases in between. This CDR3 region has 14 residues. CDR1 and CDR2 (germline): MDHEN, SYDVKM. Variable domain in full (rest from reference TRBV28 and TRBJ2-6): DVKVTQSSRYLVKRTGEKVFLECVQDMDHENMFWYRQDPGLGLRLIYFSYDVKMKEKGDIPEGYSVSREKKERFSLILESASTNQTSMYLCAIPSSSGANVLTFGAGSRLTVL.

This clone was observed a few times. The chain links TRBV19 to TRBJ1-5; possibly TRBD1 for D (6 bases). Per germline, CDR1 LNHDA and CDR2 SQIVND (reference sequence). Trimming shortened V by 3 bases and J by 4 bases, and 13 bases separated the two germline ends. The CDR3 sequence is 15 residues long. DNA for the CDR3: TGTGCCAGTAGTATTTCGGGGGGCAGGAATCAGCCCCAGCATTTT. Amino acid sequence: CASSISGGRNQPQHF.

The rearrangement uses TRBV4-3 and TRBJ1-1; TRBD1 might be the D (6 bases). This CDR3 comprises 14 residues. V was clipped by 0 bases and J by 4 bases, with 9 bases between them. Germline V lookup: CDR1 LGHNA, CDR2 YSLEER. The CDR3 spells CASSQERGTTEAFF. The CDR3 nucleotides read TGCGCCAGCAGCCAAGAAAGGGGGACCACTGAAGCTTTCTTT.